The 26 T cell receptor beta chains below were found in one sample sequenced in a study of cytomegalovirus exposure and HLA in healthy donors. Amplification used 60 Vbeta primers and 13 Jbeta primers. Only in-frame clones appear in the TCRdb table, and some are missing; sequencing was by immunoSEQ multiplex PCR. The table shows about 100,000 clones, with approximately 89% occurring only once. Sequenced: PBMCs. The receptor source for this set is a young man in good health and CMV-seronegative.

This sequence joins TRBV5-1 and TRBJ2-7; TRBD1 matches 9 bases. Per germline, CDR1 SGHRS and CDR2 YFSETQ. This CDR3 has 15 residues. V was clipped by 3 bases and J by 0 bases; unmatched bases: 4. CDR3 sequence (DNA): TGCGCCAGCAGCTGGGGACAGGGAGACTCCTACGAGCAGTACTTC. Its translation: CASSWGQGDSYEQYF. Combining the CDR3 with reference TRBV5-1 and TRBJ2-7 gives the whole variable domain KAGVTQTPRYLIKTRGQQVTLSCSPISGHRSVSWYQQTPGQGLQFLFEYFSETQRNKGNFPGRFSGRQFSNSRSEMNVSTLELGDSALYLCASSWGQGDSYEQYFGPGTRLTVT.

V is TRBV19 and J is TRBJ1-2, with D possibly TRBD1 on 6 matching bases. Germline values: CDR1 LNHDA, CDR2 SQIVND (reference sequence). Trimming took off 3 bases at V and 4 bases at J, with 12 bases between the two ends. The CDR3 is 14 residues long. DNA of the CDR3: TGTGCCAGTAGTATGGCCAGGGGTGGCTATGGCTACACCTTC. This codes for CASSMARGGYGYTF.

This chain joins TRBV7-9 and TRBJ2-7, with 9 bases fitting TRBD1. The junction had 3 bases not matched to a gene; V was cut back by 1 base and J by 8 bases. Germline V CDR1 and CDR2: SEHNR, FQNEAQ (reference sequence). CDR3 size: 13 residues. This chain's CDR3 is CASSLEGQGQQYF. The CDR3 DNA is TGTGCCAGCAGCTTAGAGGGACAGGGCCAGCAGTACTTC. The full variable domain, completed using reference TRBV7-9 and TRBJ2-7, is DTGVSQNPRHKITKRGQNVTFRCDPISEHNRLYWYRQTLGQGPEFLTYFQNEAQLEKSRLLSDRFSAERPKGSFSTLEIQRTEQGDSAMYLCASSLEGQGQQYFGPGTRLTVT.

The rearrangement links TRBV7-9 to TRBJ2-7, with a tentative D call TRBD2 (6 bases). CDR1 SEHNR and CDR2 FQNEAQ come from the germline V gene (reference sequence). Trimming cost V 3 bases and J 1 base, with 7 bases left between them. The CDR3 is 13 amino acids. CDR3 in amino acids: CASSFGGSYEQYF. The CDR3 nucleotides are TGTGCCAGCAGCTTTGGGGGGTCCTACGAGCAGTACTTC.

V usage is TRBV21-1 and J usage is TRBJ1-4. TRBV21-1 is recorded as a pseudogene. The CDR3 is 16 residues long. The CDR3: CASSFPRRVKNEKLFF. The CDR3 bases are TGTGCCAGCAGCTTCCCCCGACGGGTTAAGAATGAAAAACTGTTTTTT.

This clone occurred once. The chain uses TRBV7-2 and TRBJ2-7; 7 nucleotides line up with TRBD1. CDR3 length: 15 amino acids. V was clipped by 5 bases and J by 4 bases; unmatched bases: 11. Germline loops: CDR1 SGHTA, CDR2 FQGNSA. CDR3 bases: TGTGCCAGCAGCATCGGGACAGTAGGAGATTACGAGCAGTACTTC. It is translated as CASSIGTVGDYEQYF.

The rearrangement joins TRBV5-6 to TRBJ2-6, with D maybe TRBD1 (6 bases). Trimming removed 2 bases at V and 1 base at J, with 7 bases between. Germline V CDR1 and CDR2: SGHDT, YYEEEE. CDR3 length: 15 amino acids. CDR3 sequence (DNA): TGTGCCAGCAGCTTACAGGGTTCTGGGGCCAACGTCCTGACTTTC. This translates into CASSLQGSGANVLTF.

Only one count was recorded for this clone. This rearrangement joins TRBV5-1 to TRBJ1-1; D ambiguous. Germline V gene sequence: CDR1 SGHRS, CDR2 YFSETQ. The CDR3 length is 13 residues. V was shortened by 5 bases and J by 1 base, with 9 bases between the two germline ends. The CDR3 loop reads CASSEGTNTEAFF. In nucleotides, the CDR3 is TGCGCCAGCAGTGAGGGCACGAACACTGAAGCTTTCTTT.

This rearrangement joins TRBV30 to TRBJ1-1; 8 bases are a match to TRBD1. The J segment lost 4 bases and the V segment lost 2 bases, leaving 3 bases of the junction unmatched. CDR1 GTSNPN and CDR2 SVGIG come from the germline V gene (reference sequence). There are 13 residues in the CDR3. This CDR3 reads CAWSRQGPTEAFF. For the CDR3, the DNA is TGTGCCTGGAGTCGACAGGGGCCCACTGAAGCTTTCTTT.

The chain recombines TRBV9 with TRBJ1-6; the D is unclear. The CDR3 runs 14 residues. Germline values: CDR1 SGDLS, CDR2 YYNGEE. V lost 0 bases to trimming and J lost 6 bases, with 7 bases between them. In nucleotides, the CDR3 is TGTGCCAGCAGCGTAGCGACAAGTAATTCACCCCTCCACTTT. Protein: CASSVATSNSPLHF.

The genes are TRBV9 and TRBJ2-6; TRBD2 is a possible D gene (5 bases). Trimming cost V 0 bases and J 1 base, with 5 bases left between them. The germline CDR1 and CDR2 sequences are SGDLS and YYNGEE. The CDR3 is 15 amino acids. In DNA, the CDR3 is TGTGCCAGCAGCGTAGGAGGGTCTGGGGCCAACGTCCTGACTTTC. Its protein product is CASSVGGSGANVLTF.

This clone was seen only once. This rearrangement joins TRBV7-9 to TRBJ1-2; no definite D call. Germline CDR1 SEHNR, CDR2 FQNEAQ (reference sequence). The CDR3 spans 13 residues. V lost 5 bases and J lost 4, with 11 bases in between. The CDR3 here is CASSPNTPYGYTF. The CDR3 nucleotides are TGTGCCAGCAGCCCCAACACCCCCTATGGCTACACCTTC. Based on the CDR3 plus reference TRBV7-9 and TRBJ1-2, the full variable domain is DTGVSQNPRHKITKRGQNVTFRCDPISEHNRLYWYRQTLGQGPEFLTYFQNEAQLEKSRLLSDRFSAERPKGSFSTLEIQRTEQGDSAMYLCASSPNTPYGYTFGSGTRLTVV.

The sample holds one count of this clone. The CDR3 DNA reads TGTGCCTGGAGACTAGCGGGAGGTACAGATACGCAGTATTTT. Its translation is CAWRLAGGTDTQYF. The rearrangement links TRBV30 to TRBJ2-3, with TRBD2 matching over 12 bases. The J segment lost 3 bases and the V segment lost 3 bases, leaving 1 base of the junction unmatched. Germline CDR1 is GTSNPN and CDR2 is SVGIG (reference sequence). The CDR3 covers 14 residues.

The rearrangement uses TRBV30 and TRBJ1-2, with a tentative D call TRBD1 (5 bases). V was shortened by 7 bases and J by 2 bases, with 20 bases between the two germline ends. The CDR3 is 15 amino acids. Germline values: CDR1 GTSNPN, CDR2 SVGIG (reference sequence). The CDR3 nucleotides are TGTGCCTACCGTAGATGGCAGGGTTGGAACTATGGCTACACCTTC. The encoded protein is CAYRRWQGWNYGYTF.

This clone was observed a handful of times. This chain joins TRBV29-1 and TRBJ2-5, with TRBD2 as a possible D gene (5 bases). The CDR3 has 13 amino acids. Germline V CDR1 and CDR2: SQVTM, ANQGSEA. V lost 3 bases and J lost 5, with 13 bases in between. CDR3 in DNA: TGCAGCGTTGAGTTCGGGGTTCGGGAGACCCAGTACTTC. Its protein product is CSVEFGVRETQYF.

The chain couples TRBV9 to TRBJ2-1, with a possible D match to TRBD2 (6 bases). This CDR3 region has 15 residues. V shed 4 bases and J shed 5 bases, with 16 bases lying between them. Germline V gene sequence: CDR1 SGDLS, CDR2 YYNGEE. The CDR3 sequence: CASSPTSRGHNEQFF. For the CDR3, the DNA is TGTGCCAGCAGCCCTACTAGCCGGGGCCACAATGAGCAGTTCTTC.

The CDR3 sequence: CASSTAGTGANEQFF. The CDR3 DNA follows: TGTGCCAGCAGCACAGCCGGGACAGGGGCCAATGAGCAGTTCTTC. The J gene is TRBJ2-1, the V gene TRBV5-4, with 10 bases fitting TRBD1. After removal of 4 bases from V and 6 bases from J, the junction contained 7 bases not matched to a gene. There are 15 residues in the CDR3. Germline values: CDR1 SGHNT, CDR2 YYREEE (reference sequence).

This clone was found once. The chain carries TRBV2 and TRBJ2-5; maybe TRBD1 (6 bases). The CDR3 covers 13 residues. CDR1 and CDR2 (germline): SNHLY, FYNNEI. V gave up 8 bases and J gave up 5 bases, with 15 bases separating them. For the CDR3, the DNA is TGTGCCAGCTACGTGGGGGCAGGGGAGACCCAGTACTTC. Translating gives CASYVGAGETQYF.

The sample holds one count of this clone. The chain has TRBV2 and TRBJ2-1; 13 bases match TRBD2. With V trimmed by 6 bases and J by 12 bases, 11 bases remained unmatched. The CDR3 loop spans 15 amino acids. The V gene's germline CDR1 is SNHLY and CDR2 FYNNEI. The CDR3 here is CASRRGLAGDVGQFF. CDR3 sequence (DNA): TGTGCCAGCAGAAGAGGACTAGCGGGAGATGTCGGGCAGTTCTTC.

This clone was counted between two and nine times. The gene calls are TRBV30 and TRBJ1-5; no clear D. V was shortened by 0 bases and J by 11 bases, with 11 bases between the two germline ends. This CDR3 spans 12 amino acids. The germline V gene has CDR1 GTSNPN and CDR2 SVGIG (reference sequence). The CDR3 DNA follows: TGTGCCTGGAGTGTACGGGTCGAGGCCCAGCATTTT. As protein: CAWSVRVEAQHF.

V gene TRBV30 combines with J gene TRBJ2-5, with 9 bases lining up with TRBD1. The assigned J gene may be wrong: the sequence end matches TRBJ2-7 better. The CDR3 sequence is 17 residues long. Germline CDR1 reads GTSNPN; CDR2 reads SVGIG (reference sequence). As DNA, the CDR3 is TGTGCCTGGAGTGGATTCGATACCGGGACAGGGAGCGACGAGCAGTACTTC. It yields the protein CAWSGFDTGTGSDEQYF.

This clone was seen a few times. The gene calls are TRBV7-9 and TRBJ2-7; D is perhaps TRBD2 (5 bases). Germline values: CDR1 SEHNR, CDR2 FQNEAQ (reference sequence). This CDR3 is built from 14 residues. V was trimmed by 5 bases and J by 2 bases, leaving 13 bases between them. This chain's CDR3 is CASSNKRETYEQYF. Written as DNA, the CDR3 is TGTGCCAGCAGCAATAAACGGGAAACCTACGAGCAGTACTTC.

The chain links TRBV30 to TRBJ2-1; 9 positions match TRBD1. Trimming at V came to 4 bases and at J to 11 bases, leaving 24 bases not matched to a gene. The CDR3 contains 18 residues. Germline V gene lookup returns CDR1 GTSNPN and CDR2 SVGIG (reference sequence). CDR3 region: CAWTSRGQGLGVADKQFF. CDR3 nucleotides: TGTGCCTGGACTTCGAGGGGACAGGGTTTGGGGGTAGCGGATAAGCAGTTCTTC.

The chain joins TRBV5-1 to TRBJ1-4, with 7 bases lining up with TRBD1. In germline, CDR1 is SGHRS, CDR2 YFSETQ. V lost 0 bases and J lost 7; bases outside the gene matches: 6. The CDR3 runs to 15 residues. In nucleotides, the CDR3 is TGCGCCAGCAGCTTGGGTGGGACAGTCTCTGAAAAACTGTTTTTT. This encodes CASSLGGTVSEKLFF.

The chain joins TRBV30 to TRBJ2-5, with 8 bases that match TRBD2. CDR1 and CDR2 from the germline V gene are GTSNPN and SVGIG (reference sequence). There are 16 residues in the CDR3. J lost 1 base, V lost 4 bases, and 11 bases had no gene match. The chain's CDR3 is CAWMLGGGGIQETQYF. The CDR3 DNA sequence: TGTGCCTGGATGCTGGGGGGCGGGGGGATCCAAGAGACCCAGTACTTC.

A remark on this clone: One end of the junction varies from germline; a read error may be responsible. The rearrangement joins TRBV7-7 to TRBJ1-6, with D tentatively TRBD1 (5 bases). Germline CDR1 SSHAT, CDR2 FNYEAQ (reference sequence). CDR3 size: 16 residues. The CDR3 loop reads CASSSIRETYNSPLHF. For the CDR3, the DNA is TGTGCTAGCAGCTCAATCAGGGAAACCTATAATTCACCCCTCCACTTT.